The subject of this entry is one T cell receptor beta chain. Its antigen is currently unknown. Libraries for TCRalpha and TCRbeta carried sample barcodes and unique molecular identifiers via 5'RACE. TCRdb itself ran the 5' RACE reads through MiXCR, one entry per CDR3 protein. The sample consists of some 320,000 distinct CDR3 sequences, 14% of them appearing once. The sample belongs to a study of T-cell memory formation after mild COVID-19. Study in general: TCR clusters showed largely donor specificity.

Study-wide results and caveats: Still unconfirmed is whether the second-wave clones peaking on day 37 recognized SARS-CoV-2.

The trim removed 7 bases at V and 2 bases at J, leaving 5 bases unmatched. The germline CDR1 and CDR2 sequences are MNHEY and SVGEGT. CDR3 length: 14 amino acids. V gene TRBV6-2 or TRBV6-3 combines with J gene TRBJ2-1; TRBD2 agrees at 7 bases. The TCR was taken from a man between 18 and 29 years old who had mild COVID-19 (a few samples of this study predate the infection). Cell type and time point are not known. Specimen: PBMCs or a T cell subset sorted from them (not recorded which). The CDR3 protein is CASTTTSPYNEQFF. The CDR3 DNA reads TGTGCCAGCACCACGACTAGCCCCTACAATGAGCAGTTCTTC.